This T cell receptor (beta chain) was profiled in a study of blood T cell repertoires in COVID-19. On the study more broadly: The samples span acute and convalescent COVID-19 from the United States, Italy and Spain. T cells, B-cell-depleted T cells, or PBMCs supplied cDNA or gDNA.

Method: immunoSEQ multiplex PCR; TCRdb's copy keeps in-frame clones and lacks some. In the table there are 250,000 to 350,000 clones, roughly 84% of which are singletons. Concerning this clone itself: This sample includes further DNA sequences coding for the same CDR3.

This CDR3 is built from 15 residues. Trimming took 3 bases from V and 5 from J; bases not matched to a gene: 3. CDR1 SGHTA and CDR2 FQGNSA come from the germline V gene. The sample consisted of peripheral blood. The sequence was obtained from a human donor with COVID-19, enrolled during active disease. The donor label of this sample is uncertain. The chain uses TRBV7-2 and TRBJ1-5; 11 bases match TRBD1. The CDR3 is CASSFRTGGDQPQHF. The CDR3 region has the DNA TGTGCCAGCAGCTTCCGGACAGGGGGCGATCAGCCCCAGCATTTT. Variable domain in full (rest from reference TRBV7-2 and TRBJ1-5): GAGVSQSPSNKVTEKGKDVELRCDPISGHTALYWYRQSLGQGLEFLIYFQGNSAPDKSGLPSDRFSAERTGGSVSTLTIQRTQQEDSAVYLCASSFRTGGDQPQHFGDGTRLSIL.